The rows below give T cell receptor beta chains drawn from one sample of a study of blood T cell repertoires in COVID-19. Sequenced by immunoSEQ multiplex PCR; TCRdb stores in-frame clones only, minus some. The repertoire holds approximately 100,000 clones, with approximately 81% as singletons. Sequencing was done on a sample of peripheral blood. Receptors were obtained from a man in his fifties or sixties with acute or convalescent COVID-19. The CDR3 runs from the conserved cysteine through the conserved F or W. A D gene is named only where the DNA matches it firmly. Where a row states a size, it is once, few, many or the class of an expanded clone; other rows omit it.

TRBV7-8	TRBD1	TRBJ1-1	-	CASSLVGTGGLGDTEAFF	TGTGCCAGCAGCTTAGTTGGGACAGGGGGCCTTGGGGACACTGAAGCTTTCTTT
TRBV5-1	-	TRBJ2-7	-	CASSLGTVYEQYF	TGCGCCAGCAGCTTGGGTACAGTCTACGAGCAGTACTTC
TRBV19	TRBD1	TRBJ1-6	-	CASSDRRGTGNSPLHF	TGTGCCAGTAGTGATCGCCGGGGGACAGGGAATTCACCCCTCCACTTT
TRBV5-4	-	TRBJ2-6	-	CASSLASGGSGANVLTF	TGTGCCAGCAGCTTGGCCTCTGGAGGCTCTGGGGCCAACGTCCTGACTTTC
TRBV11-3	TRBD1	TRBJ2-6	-	CASSSEDRVPSGANVLTF	TGTGCCAGCAGCTCCGAGGACAGGGTTCCGTCTGGGGCCAACGTCCTGACTTTC
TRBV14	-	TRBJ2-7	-	CASSQTGTRAYEQYF	TGTGCCAGCAGCCAAACCGGGACACGGGCCTACGAGCAGTACTTC
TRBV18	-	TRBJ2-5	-	CASSQGSQETQYF	TGTGCCAGCTCACAGGGGTCCCAAGAGACCCAGTACTTC
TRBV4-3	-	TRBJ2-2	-	CASSQVSVGTNTGELFF	TGCGCCAGCAGCCAAGTGAGTGTCGGGACTAACACCGGGGAGCTGTTTTTT
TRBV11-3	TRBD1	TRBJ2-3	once	CASSLDRGLTDTQYF	TGTGCCAGCAGCTTGGACAGGGGGCTCACAGATACGCAGTATTTT
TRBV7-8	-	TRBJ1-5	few	CASAFPLGGSNQPQHF	TGTGCCAGCGCCTTCCCCCTCGGGGGTTCCAATCAGCCCCAGCATTTT
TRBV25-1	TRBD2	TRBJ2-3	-	CASSEYTSGTGDTQYF	TGTGCCAGCAGTGAGTATACTAGCGGGACTGGAGATACGCAGTATTTT